This TCR beta chain was obtained from a study of vaccination effects on CD4 cells after COVID-19 (dated by TCRdb to between 2022 and 2023). The study in broad terms: Each participant got two doses of an mRNA SARS-CoV-2 vaccine, either BNT162b2 or mRNA-1273. In a couple of convalescent patients, pre-vaccine samples were collected 16 days and one week ahead of the first dose, 142 and 148 days after COVID-19 diagnosis. SARS-CoV-2 spike-specific CD4+ TCR repertoires were compared before and after mRNA vaccination in COVID-19 convalescent patients and in infection-naive vaccine recipients. The full study included over 8 COVID-19 convalescent patients and a handful of SARS-CoV-2-naive healthy vaccine recipients. The Oncomine TCR Beta short-read assay on an Illumina iSeq 100 was used to sequence cultures from other donors in the study.

The library was produced with the immunoSEQ multiplex PCR assay. TCR beta CDR3 sequencing was performed on DNA from the cultured, isolated CD4+ T cells. Concerning the study's data processing: Non-productive TCR sequences were removed and reads were trimmed to the CDR3 region, keeping CDR3s of at least 7 amino acids. Antigen-specific clonotypes were identified with the MANAFEST web app by comparing expansion in peptide wells against reference cultures. Positive clones required FDR<0.05 expansion versus reference and all other wells, odds ratio above 5, and frequency above 0.1% in two replicate wells. Clonotypes significantly expanded in SARS-CoV-2 spike wells and in at least one common cold coronavirus spike condition were defined as cross-reactive. Using the stringdist R package, CDR3 similarity was measured by Levenshtein distance, and unrooted trees were constructed with ape in R 3.6.1. TCRdb took this table from immuneACCESS and kept in-frame rearrangements with V and J called. Such tables lack part of the clones; where checked against another copy, unresolved V genes explain under half of the gap, and the rest is unexplained. D and trimming come from the DNA, and the V and J calls and clone size come from that table. The sample table contains about 45,000 clones; only one count was recorded for 65% to 70% of them. The ten largest make up about 30% of the sample.

V and J are truncated by 5 bases and 2 bases respectively, leaving an intervening sequence of 19 bases. Looking up the germline V gene yields CDR1 SGHVS and CDR2 FNYEAQ. The CDR3 covers 18 residues, taking in both the cysteine and the phenylalanine. Only the CDR3 part of the read is kept: 54 bases, read in frame from the first base. To identify antigen-specific CD4+ T cell clonotypes by their expansion, the ViraFEST assay first stimulated PBMC with viral peptide pools and then applied TCR sequencing. After around ten days of culture, CD4+ T cells were isolated with the EasySep CD4+ T cell isolation kit. PCR-confirmed SARS-CoV-2 infection had occurred in convalescent patients between March and December 2020, before the Alpha, Beta and Delta variants emerged in the United States. Some 2 million PBMC per well were cultured in IMDM with around 5.3% human AB serum, around 9.1 IU/ml IL-2 and gentamicin, plus 10 ug/ml peptides. On days 3 and 7, half of the culture medium was replaced with fresh IL-2-containing medium. Each peptide stimulation condition was cultured in triplicate wells unless otherwise noted. PBMC were separated from whole blood using Ficoll-Paque Plus gradient centrifugation and were then either cryopreserved at -140C or used fresh. Genomic DNA was extracted from cultured CD4+ T cells with the QIAamp micro DNA kit.

This clone appeared a few times. The target of this receptor is not known. Base qualities are not provided; no much larger clone lies one nucleotide away. Here is what the overall study found, with its caveats: Both infection-induced and vaccine-induced clones contracted markedly at late post-vaccination timepoints, which is consistent with waning T cell responses. The study was limited by a small number of convalescent patients and lacked early post-infection timepoints. In convalescent patients, the post-vaccine spike-reactive repertoire was composed mainly of new vaccine-induced clones that were largely distinct from infection-induced clones.

The TCR was taken from a human donor who had a prior SARS-CoV-2 infection. The sequence joins TRBV7-6 to TRBJ2-6, with the D segment possibly TRBD1 or TRBD2, each aligning over 5 bases. The sequences come from CD4+ T cells from PBMCs cultured with a peptide pool, collected before COVID-19 vaccination. The DNA sequence is given as TGTGCCAGCAGCCCGACCCGGGACGGACGAACTGGGGCCAACGTCCTGACTTTC. This yields the protein CASSPTRDGRTGANVLTF.